This T cell receptor beta chain was retrieved from a study of T-cell memory formation after mild COVID-19. The wider study: Most TCR clusters belonged to a single donor.

General study results and limits: Contracting CD8+ clones were enriched in EMRA, CD4+ mainly in CM and EM. Detection of some responders pre-infection suggested pre-existing cross-reactive memory T cells participated.

TCR alpha and TCR beta cDNA libraries carrying sample barcodes and UMIs came from 5'RACE with constant-segment primers. A single record per CDR3 protein comes from TCRdb applying MiXCR to the 5' RACE reads. The sample consists of 170,000 or so distinct CDR3 sequences, around a fifth of them appearing once. The CDR3 consists of 13 residues. The V end was cut by 3 bases, the J end by 3 bases, with 8 bases between. In this sample, this clonotype turned up a few times. The antigen remains undetermined. The chain employs TRBV12-3 or TRBV12-4 and TRBJ1-1, with no clear D. Input material: PBMCs or a T cell subset sorted from them (not recorded which). This receptor was identified in an adult woman who had mild COVID-19 (a few samples of this study predate the infection). Cell type and time point are not known. The CDR3 DNA is TGTGCCAGCAGTTTCCACCACGACACTGAAGCTTTCTTT. Translating gives CASSFHHDTEAFF.